The TCR beta chain described here comes from a study of cytomegalovirus exposure and HLA in healthy donors. Study-level points and caveats: Being indistinguishable, some V segments were excluded, TRBV6-2 and TRBV6-3 among them.

The PCR contained 60 Vbeta and 13 Jbeta primers. The assay was immunoSEQ multiplex PCR, and TCRdb's table has in-frame clones only and misses some. The data show 96,000 or so clones, and the top ten clones hold less than 7%. A word on this clone: No antigen is known for it.

The V end was cut by 6 bases, the J end by 4 bases, with 13 bases between. Germline V gene lookup returns CDR1 SGHRS and CDR2 YFSETQ. The CDR3 length is 13 residues. This sequence was found in a girl aged 10-17 years in good health and CMV-seropositive. Specimen: PBMCs. The chain joins TRBV5-1 to TRBJ1-1; possible D gene TRBD1, 5 bases. The CDR3 sequence is CASTLAGGTEAFF. The CDR3 nucleotides read TGCGCCAGCACCCTGGCCGGGGGCACTGAAGCTTTCTTT.